One sample yielded the 31 T cell receptor beta chains listed below, sequenced in a study of molecular identifiers for immune sequencing clone quantification. TCRdb called the PCR reads again in MiXCR, with one record for every CDR3 protein. The sample lists approximately 500,000 distinct CDR3 sequences, about 22% occurring once. The specimen was naive CD8+ T cells from blood, with Jurkat cell RNA spiked in. Indicated subset: FACS-sorted CD8+CD4-CCR7+CD45RA+ naive T cells. These receptors were collected from a human donor in good health. Some libraries in this study had Jurkat cell RNA spiked in.

Details on this clonotype: A much more abundant neighbour one base away suggests this may be a read error. The V call is TRBV27, the J call TRBJ1-1; 7 bases map to TRBD1. Germline CDR1 MNHEY, CDR2 SMNVEV (reference sequence). This CDR3 contains 14 residues. CDR3: CVSRRQGRDTEAFF. The CDR3 DNA is TGTGTCAGCAGAAGACAGGGACGGGACACTGAAGCTTTCTTT.

This clonotype was found a few times. The CDR3 nucleotides read TGTGCCAGCAATACCGACAGGGGCCTGAATGAAAAACTGTTTTTT. Residues: CASNTDRGLNEKLFF. The rearrangement links TRBV2 to TRBJ1-4; 8 positions agree with TRBD1. V lost 7 bases, J lost 5 bases, and 9 bases stayed unmatched. CDR3 length equals 15 residues. Germline CDR1 and CDR2: SNHLY and FYNNEI.

The genes are TRBV30 and TRBJ2-1, with D maybe TRBD1 (6 bases). V lost 1 base and J lost 10, with 11 bases in between. Germline V gives CDR1 GTSNPN, CDR2 SVGIG (reference sequence). The CDR3 is made up of 12 amino acids. CDR3 in amino acids: CAWSGDTVEQFF. CDR3 nucleotide sequence: TGTGCCTGGAGTGGGGACACGGTAGAGCAGTTCTTC.

V gene TRBV5-1 combines with J gene TRBJ2-1; D uncertain. Trimming stripped 1 base from V and 10 bases from J, with 15 bases between. In germline, CDR1 is SGHRS, CDR2 YFSETQ. The CDR3 loop spans 14 amino acids. The CDR3 sequence is CASSLSQSSYEQFF. CDR3 DNA sequence: TGCGCCAGCAGCTTGTCGCAGAGCTCCTACGAGCAGTTCTTC. Full variable domain (outside the CDR3, taken from reference TRBV5-1 and TRBJ2-1): KAGVTQTPRYLIKTRGQQVTLSCSPISGHRSVSWYQQTPGQGLQFLFEYFSETQRNKGNFPGRFSGRQFSNSRSEMNVSTLELGDSALYLCASSLSQSSYEQFFGPGTRLTVL.

Concerning this clonotype itself: This could be a read error, since a much larger clone is one nucleotide away. This sequence joins TRBV10-3 and TRBJ2-7; D is unclear. Per the germline V gene, CDR1 is ENHRY and CDR2 is SYGVKD. This CDR3 region has 14 residues. DNA for the CDR3: TGTGCCATCGGTGAGTCTGCAGGCGGCCACGAGCAGTACTTC. This gives the protein CAIGESAGGHEQYF.

This clonotype was seen ten or more times. The chain has TRBV7-9 and TRBJ2-5; TRBD1 aligns across 11 bases. The germline V gene encodes CDR1 SEHNR and CDR2 FQNEAQ (reference sequence). After removal of 5 bases from V and 4 bases from J, the junction contained 6 bases not matched to a gene. The CDR3 totals 15 residues. The CDR3 sequence is CASSLGQGAVETQYF. The CDR3 DNA sequence: TGTGCCAGCAGCCTCGGACAGGGGGCCGTAGAGACCCAGTACTTC.

Comments on this clonotype: Given a much more abundant clone one base away, this may be a read error. The chain employs TRBV24-1 and TRBJ2-7; D remains unclear. Germline loops: CDR1 KGHDR, CDR2 SFDVKD. The CDR3 consists of 12 residues. The CDR3 nucleotides read TGTGCCGCCAGTGAAGGGTCCTACGAGCAGTACTTC. Amino acid sequence: CAASEGSYEQYF.

This clonotype was counted many times. This rearrangement joins TRBV7-9 to TRBJ2-3; tentatively, D is TRBD1 or TRBD2 (5 bases each). Germline V lookup: CDR1 SEHNR, CDR2 FQNEAQ (reference sequence). This CDR3 comprises 12 residues. V was clipped by 5 bases and J by 7 bases, with 10 bases between them. The CDR3 region is CASSTRQNTQYF. The CDR3 region has the DNA TGTGCCAGCAGCACTAGACAGAATACGCAGTATTTT.

V usage is TRBV6-1 and J usage is TRBJ2-3; a possible D gene is TRBD2 (6 bases). The CDR3 is 16 amino acids. V lost 4 bases and J 3 bases, leaving 17 bases between the germline ends. The germline V gene encodes CDR1 MNHNS and CDR2 SASEGT. This CDR3 reads CASSVDLGGTTDTQYF. CDR3 sequence (DNA): TGTGCCAGCAGTGTAGATTTGGGCGGGACTACAGATACGCAGTATTTT.

Many counts were recorded for this clonotype. J is TRBJ2-3 and V is TRBV10-1; D could derive from TRBD1 or TRBD2 (5 bases each). V lost 2 bases to trimming and J lost 0 bases, with 12 bases between them. Per germline, CDR1 WNHNN and CDR2 SYGVQD (reference sequence). The length of the CDR3 is 16 residues. Here the CDR3 reads CASSEKPGPSTDTQYF. The CDR3 DNA sequence: TGCGCCAGCAGTGAGAAGCCGGGGCCGAGCACAGATACGCAGTATTTT.

This clonotype was seen ten or more times. The chain is built from TRBV5-4 and TRBJ1-5; possibly TRBD1 for D (6 bases). The ends were cut back, 4 bases at V and 5 bases at J, with 10 bases in the middle. Germline V gene sequence: CDR1 SGHNT, CDR2 YYREEE (reference sequence). This CDR3 comprises 13 residues. The CDR3, as DNA: TGTGCCAGCAGCCTGGGGGCGGATCAGCCCCAGCATTTT. It encodes CASSLGADQPQHF.

This clonotype was seen a handful of times. The V call is TRBV7-9, the J call TRBJ1-6; D is uncertain. The CDR3 covers 15 residues. CDR1 and CDR2 (germline): SEHNR, FQNEAQ (reference sequence). V shed 5 bases and J shed 4 bases, with 12 bases lying between them. This chain's CDR3 is CASSPPGEYNSPLHF. DNA for the CDR3: TGTGCCAGCAGCCCCCCCGGGGAATATAATTCACCCCTCCACTTT.

At least ten counts were recorded for this clonotype. This rearrangement joins TRBV27 to TRBJ1-1; 9 positions agree with TRBD1. The V gene end was trimmed by 6 bases and the J gene end by 4 bases; junction bases not matched to a gene: 3. Germline V CDR1 and CDR2: MNHEY, SMNVEV (reference sequence). This CDR3 is built from 13 residues. This chain's CDR3 is CASRGQGATEAFF. The CDR3 nucleotides read TGTGCCAGCAGGGGACAGGGTGCCACTGAAGCTTTCTTT.

In its sample, this clonotype was seen many times. The V call is TRBV6-5, the J call TRBJ1-1; 7 bases line up with TRBD1. The CDR3 is 16 amino acids. Germline-derived CDR1 and CDR2 are MNHEY and SVGAGI. The ends lost 6 bases at V and 3 bases at J; junction bases unmatched: 13. CDR3 protein: CASSPSRTGGYTEAFF. The CDR3 bases are TGTGCCAGCAGCCCTAGCCGGACAGGTGGATACACTGAAGCTTTCTTT.

There are a few counts of this clonotype. The rearrangement uses TRBV7-6 and TRBJ2-5, with TRBD1 matching over 9 bases. The V gene end was trimmed by 6 bases and the J gene end by 6 bases; junction bases not matched to a gene: 14. The CDR3 runs to 16 residues. Germline V gene sequence: CDR1 SGHVS, CDR2 FNYEAQ. The CDR3 coding sequence is TGTGCCAGCAGTAGAACGCCGGGACAGGGACTACAGACCCAGTACTTC. This codes for CASSRTPGQGLQTQYF.

This clonotype was detected ten times or more. This chain connects TRBV3-1 to TRBJ1-2; TRBD1 aligns across 8 bases. The CDR3 sequence is 15 residues long. V lost 0 bases and J lost 7; bases outside the gene matches: 7. CDR1 LGHDT and CDR2 YNNKEL come from the germline V gene (reference sequence). CDR3 loop: CASSQDLGQGAGYTF. DNA of the CDR3: TGTGCCAGCAGCCAAGACCTAGGACAGGGAGCTGGCTACACCTTC.

The rearrangement uses TRBV2 and TRBJ2-3; 8 bases are a match to TRBD2. The CDR3 extends over 17 amino acids. The germline V gene encodes CDR1 SNHLY and CDR2 FYNNEI. V dropped 4 bases and J dropped 5; count of bases not matched to a gene: 14. The CDR3, as DNA: TGTGCCAGCAGTGTCGCATCCAGCGGGAGTATGAGAGATACGCAGTATTTT. Protein: CASSVASSGSMRDTQYF. Full variable domain (outside the CDR3, taken from reference TRBV2 and TRBJ2-3): EPEVTQTPSHQVTQMGQEVILRCVPISNHLYFYWYRQILGQKVEFLVSFYNNEISEKSEIFDDQFSVERPDGSNFTLKIRSTKLEDSAMYFCASSVASSGSMRDTQYFGPGTRLTVL.

In its sample, this clonotype was seen a few times. The chain links TRBV11-2 to TRBJ2-3, with D tentatively TRBD1 (6 bases). V shed 4 bases and J shed 2 bases, with 16 bases lying between them. From germline, CDR1 is SGHAT and CDR2 FQNNGV. The CDR3 totals 16 residues. CDR3: CASSYSGALITDTQYF. The DNA of the CDR3 is TGTGCCAGCAGCTACTCAGGGGCACTGATCACAGATACGCAGTATTTT. Looking up the rest from reference TRBV11-2 and TRBJ2-3 gives the full variable domain: EAGVAQSPRYKIIEKRQSVAFWCNPISGHATLYWYQQILGQGPKLLIQFQNNGVVDDSQLPKDRFSAERLKGVDSTLKIQPAKLEDSAVYLCASSYSGALITDTQYFGPGTRLTVL.

The chain recombines TRBV12-3 or TRBV12-4 with TRBJ2-7, with D possibly TRBD2 on 5 matching bases. V was cut by 6 bases and J by 1 base, with 13 bases left in between. The CDR3 runs 14 residues. The CDR3 DNA reads TGTGCCAGCAGCGACGCGGGCGGTTCCTACGAGCAGTACTTC. Translating it yields CASSDAGGSYEQYF.

V and J are TRBV5-6 and TRBJ2-7; D gene unclear. V lost 2 bases and J lost 0, with 9 bases in between. Germline assignment: CDR1 SGHDT and CDR2 YYEEEE. There are 14 residues in the CDR3. The CDR3 DNA sequence: TGTGCCAGCAGCTTCTTCGGCCGCTCCTACGAGCAGTACTTC. Its protein product is CASSFFGRSYEQYF. Full variable domain (missing parts from reference TRBV5-6 and TRBJ2-7): DAGVTQSPTHLIKTRGQQVTLRCSPKSGHDTVSWYQQALGQGPQFIFQYYEEEERQRGNFPDRFSGHQFPNYSSELNVNALLLGDSALYLCASSFFGRSYEQYFGPGTRLTVT.

As regards this clonotype: A read error may explain this, as a much larger clone is one base away. V usage is TRBV28 and J usage is TRBJ1-1, with a possible D match to TRBD1 (6 bases). The CDR3 length is 13 residues. Trimming pared 9 bases from V and 6 bases from J, leaving 17 bases between. The germline gives CDR1 MDHEN, CDR2 SYDVKM. The CDR3 DNA reads as TGTGCCAGTTCCCAGGGGAGAGGGGCTGAAGCTTTCTTT. Its translation: CASSQGRGAEAFF. The whole variable domain, filled in from reference TRBV28 and TRBJ1-1, reads DVKVTQSSRYLVKRTGEKVFLECVQDMDHENMFWYRQDPGLGLRLIYFSYDVKMKEKGDIPEGYSVSREKKERFSLILESASTNQTSMYLCASSQGRGAEAFFGQGTRLTVV.

This clonotype showed up many times. V and J are TRBV10-3 and TRBJ2-5; tentative D call: TRBD2 (6 bases). Per the germline V gene, CDR1 is ENHRY and CDR2 is SYGVKD. This CDR3 is built from 13 residues. Trimming removed 10 bases at V and 5 bases at J, with 17 bases between. CDR3 sequence reads: CASLASETETQYF. In DNA form, the CDR3 reads TGTGCCAGCCTCGCTAGCGAAACGGAGACCCAGTACTTC.

Many counts were recorded for this clonotype. This chain joins TRBV4-3 and TRBJ2-1, with D perhaps TRBD1 (6 bases). Germline assignment: CDR1 LGHNA and CDR2 YSLEER. This CDR3 comprises 15 residues. The V end lost 2 bases, the J end lost 4 bases, and 12 bases lay between the germline ends. CDR3 loop: CASSQITGFYNEQFF. The CDR3 nucleotides are TGCGCCAGCAGCCAAATAACAGGGTTTTACAATGAGCAGTTCTTC.

This clonotype was recorded once. The chain is built from TRBV20-1 and TRBJ1-1; D ambiguous. The length of the CDR3 is 14 residues. The ends were cut back, 5 bases at V and 1 base at J, with 14 bases in the middle. Germline V gene data show CDR1 as DFQATT and CDR2 as SNEGSKA (reference sequence). The DNA for the CDR3 is TGCAGTGCTGGAGCTGCCAGTGAGAACACTGAAGCTTTCTTT. It specifies CSAGAASENTEAFF.

With respect to this clonotype: A junction end diverges from the germline sequence, so it may reflect a read error. J is TRBJ2-1 and V is TRBV7-9; TRBD1 agrees at 9 bases. The CDR3 is 15 amino acids. Germline assignment: CDR1 SEHNR and CDR2 FQNEAQ (reference sequence). The DNA of the CDR3 is TGTGCCAGCAGCGACAACAGGGGGCATGAAAATGGGCAGTTCTTC. Its translation is CASSDNRGHENGQFF.

This clonotype came up many times. The chain combines TRBV2 with TRBJ2-3, with 7 bases that match TRBD1. Trimming cost V 6 bases and J 5 bases; bases outside gene matches: 5. Germline values: CDR1 SNHLY, CDR2 FYNNEI. This CDR3 contains 13 residues. CDR3 DNA sequence: TGTGCCAGCAGAGGGACAGCCCAAGATACGCAGTATTTT. Residues: CASRGTAQDTQYF.

The chain has TRBV6-1 and TRBJ1-5; 7 bases match TRBD1. Germline CDR1 is MNHNS and CDR2 is SASEGT. V trimming: 7 bases; J trimming: 3 bases; junction bases outside the gene matches: 9. The CDR3 has 15 residues. CDR3 sequence: CASTRRDRSNQPQHF. The CDR3 DNA reads TGTGCCAGCACCCGAAGGGACAGATCCAATCAGCCCCAGCATTTT.

J is TRBJ2-2 and V is TRBV4-3; D not certain. CDR3 length equals 15 residues. The germline V gene encodes CDR1 LGHNA and CDR2 YSLEER. With 1 base removed from V and 7 bases from J, the gap between germline ends came to 13 bases. The CDR3 DNA is TGCGCCAGCAGCCAAGTCGCGGACGGATACGGGGAGCTGTTTTTT. Protein: CASSQVADGYGELFF.

This clonotype was seen only once. The chain is built from TRBV2 and TRBJ2-3; D is uncertain. V was pared by 5 bases and J by 1 base, with 10 bases between. The CDR3 spans 14 residues. Germline CDR1 SNHLY, CDR2 FYNNEI. For the CDR3, the DNA is TGTGCCAGCAGTTGGTGGAGCGGCACAGATACGCAGTATTTT. The encoded protein is CASSWWSGTDTQYF.

The chain employs TRBV5-6 and TRBJ2-7, with no clear D. In germline, CDR1 is SGHDT, CDR2 YYEEEE. The V end lost 2 bases, the J end lost 2 bases, and 8 bases lay between the germline ends. The CDR3 contains 13 residues. CDR3 sequence reads: CASSFTRTYEQYF. Written as DNA, the CDR3 is TGTGCCAGCAGCTTTACCAGGACCTACGAGCAGTACTTC.

This clonotype was detected ten times or more. This chain connects TRBV7-9 to TRBJ1-1; D call uncertain. Germline assignment: CDR1 SEHNR and CDR2 FQNEAQ (reference sequence). V lost 5 bases to trimming and J lost 2 bases, with 6 bases between them. The CDR3 is 12 residues long. The CDR3 here is CASSVDNTEAFF. CDR3 nucleotides: TGTGCCAGCAGCGTAGATAACACTGAAGCTTTCTTT.